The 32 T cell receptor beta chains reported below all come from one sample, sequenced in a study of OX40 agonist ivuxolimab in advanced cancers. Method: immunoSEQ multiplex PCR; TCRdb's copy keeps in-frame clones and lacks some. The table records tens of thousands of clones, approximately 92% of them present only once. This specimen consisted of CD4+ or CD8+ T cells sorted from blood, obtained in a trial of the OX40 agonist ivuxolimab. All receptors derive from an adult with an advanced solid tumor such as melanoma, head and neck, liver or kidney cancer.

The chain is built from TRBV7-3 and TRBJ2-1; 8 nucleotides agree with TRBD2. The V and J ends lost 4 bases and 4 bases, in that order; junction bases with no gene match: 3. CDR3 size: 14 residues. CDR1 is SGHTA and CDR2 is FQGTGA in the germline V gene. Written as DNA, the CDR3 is TGTGCCAGCAGCTCGGGGGGGCGGTACAATGAGCAGTTCTTC. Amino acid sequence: CASSSGGRYNEQFF.

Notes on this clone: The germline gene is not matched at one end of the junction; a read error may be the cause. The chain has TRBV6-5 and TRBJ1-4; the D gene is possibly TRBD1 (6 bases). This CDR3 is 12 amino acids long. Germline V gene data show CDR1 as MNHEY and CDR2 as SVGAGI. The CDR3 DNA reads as TGTGCCAGCAGTTACCAGGGACAAATCGCGATTTTT. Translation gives CASSYQGQIAIF.

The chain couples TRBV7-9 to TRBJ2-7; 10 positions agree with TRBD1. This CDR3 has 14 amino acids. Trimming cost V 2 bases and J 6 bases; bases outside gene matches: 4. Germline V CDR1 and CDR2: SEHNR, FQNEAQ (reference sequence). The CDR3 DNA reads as TGTGCCAGCAGCTTATCGGGGACAGGGGTCGAGCAGTACTTC. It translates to CASSLSGTGVEQYF.

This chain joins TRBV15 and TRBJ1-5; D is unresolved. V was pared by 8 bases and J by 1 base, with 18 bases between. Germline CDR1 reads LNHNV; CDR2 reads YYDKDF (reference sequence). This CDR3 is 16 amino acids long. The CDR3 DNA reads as TGTGCCACCGGAATGTTCATGGGGTTAAGCAATCAGCCCCAGCATTTT. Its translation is CATGMFMGLSNQPQHF.

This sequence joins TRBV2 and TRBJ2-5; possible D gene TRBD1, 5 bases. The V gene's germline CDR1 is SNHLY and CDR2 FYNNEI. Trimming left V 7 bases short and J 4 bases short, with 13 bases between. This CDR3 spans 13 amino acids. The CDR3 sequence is CASTSSGPETQYF. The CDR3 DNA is TGTGCCAGCACCTCCTCAGGGCCAGAGACCCAGTACTTC.

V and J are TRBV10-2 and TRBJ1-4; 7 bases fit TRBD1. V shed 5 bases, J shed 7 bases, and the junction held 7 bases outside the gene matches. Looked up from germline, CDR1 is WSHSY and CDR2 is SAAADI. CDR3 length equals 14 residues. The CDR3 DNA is TGCGCCAGCAGTCCGACAGGGTCGAGTGAAAAACTGTTTTTT. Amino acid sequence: CASSPTGSSEKLFF.

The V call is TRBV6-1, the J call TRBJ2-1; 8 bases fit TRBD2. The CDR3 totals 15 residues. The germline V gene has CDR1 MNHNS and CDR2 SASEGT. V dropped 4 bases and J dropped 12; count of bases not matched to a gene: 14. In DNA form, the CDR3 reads TGTGCCAGCAGTGTGTTAGCGGGACCCTGGTTAGGGCAGTTCTTC. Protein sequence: CASSVLAGPWLGQFF.

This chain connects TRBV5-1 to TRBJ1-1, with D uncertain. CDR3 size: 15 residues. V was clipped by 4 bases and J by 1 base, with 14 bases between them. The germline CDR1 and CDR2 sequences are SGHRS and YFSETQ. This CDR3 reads CASSPQITPNTEAFF. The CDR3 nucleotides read TGCGCCAGCAGCCCTCAGATAACCCCGAACACTGAAGCTTTCTTT.

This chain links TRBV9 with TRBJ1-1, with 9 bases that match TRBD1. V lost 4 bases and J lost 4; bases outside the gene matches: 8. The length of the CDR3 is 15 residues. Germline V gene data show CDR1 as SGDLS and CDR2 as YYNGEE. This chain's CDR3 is CASSPRQGEVTEAFF. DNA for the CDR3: TGTGCCAGCAGCCCAAGACAGGGGGAGGTCACTGAAGCTTTCTTT.

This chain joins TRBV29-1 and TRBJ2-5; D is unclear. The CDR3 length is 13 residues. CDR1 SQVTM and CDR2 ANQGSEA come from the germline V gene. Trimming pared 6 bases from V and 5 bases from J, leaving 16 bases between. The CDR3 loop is CSVSQSSQETQYF. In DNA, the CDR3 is TGCAGCGTCTCCCAAAGCAGTCAGGAGACCCAGTACTTC.

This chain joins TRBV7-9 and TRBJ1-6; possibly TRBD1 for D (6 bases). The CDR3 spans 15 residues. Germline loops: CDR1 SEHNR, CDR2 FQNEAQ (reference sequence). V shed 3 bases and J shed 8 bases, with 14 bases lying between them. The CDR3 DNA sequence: TGTGCCAGCAGCTTTCCCACAGGGAGGGATTCACCCCTCCACTTT. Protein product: CASSFPTGRDSPLHF.

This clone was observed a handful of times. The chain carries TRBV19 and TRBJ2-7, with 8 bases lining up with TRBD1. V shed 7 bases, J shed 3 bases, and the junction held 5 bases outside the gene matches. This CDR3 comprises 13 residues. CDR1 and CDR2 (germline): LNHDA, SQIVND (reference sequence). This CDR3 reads CASTRGQGYEQYF. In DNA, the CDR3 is TGTGCCAGTACCCGAGGACAGGGCTACGAGCAGTACTTC.

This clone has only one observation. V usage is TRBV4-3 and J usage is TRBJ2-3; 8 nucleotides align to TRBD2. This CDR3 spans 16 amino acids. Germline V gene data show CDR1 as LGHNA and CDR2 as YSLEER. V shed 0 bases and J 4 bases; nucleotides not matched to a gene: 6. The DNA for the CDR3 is TGCGCCAGCAGCCAAGATCGAAGCGGGAGATCAGATACGCAGTATTTT. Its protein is CASSQDRSGRSDTQYF.

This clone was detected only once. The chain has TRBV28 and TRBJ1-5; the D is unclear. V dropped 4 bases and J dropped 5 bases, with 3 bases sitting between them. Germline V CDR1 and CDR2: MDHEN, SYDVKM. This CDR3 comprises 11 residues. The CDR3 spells CASSYDQPQHF. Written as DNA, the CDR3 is TGTGCCAGCAGTTACGATCAGCCCCAGCATTTT. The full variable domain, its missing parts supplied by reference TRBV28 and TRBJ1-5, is DVKVTQSSRYLVKRTGEKVFLECVQDMDHENMFWYRQDPGLGLRLIYFSYDVKMKEKGDIPEGYSVSREKKERFSLILESASTNQTSMYLCASSYDQPQHFGDGTRLSIL.

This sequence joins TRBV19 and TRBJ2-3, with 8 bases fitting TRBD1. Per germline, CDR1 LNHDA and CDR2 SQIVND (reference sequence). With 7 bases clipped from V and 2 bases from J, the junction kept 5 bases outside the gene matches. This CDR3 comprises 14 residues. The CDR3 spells CASKRDRLTDTQYF. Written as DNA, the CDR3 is TGTGCCAGTAAAAGGGACAGGCTCACAGATACGCAGTATTTT.

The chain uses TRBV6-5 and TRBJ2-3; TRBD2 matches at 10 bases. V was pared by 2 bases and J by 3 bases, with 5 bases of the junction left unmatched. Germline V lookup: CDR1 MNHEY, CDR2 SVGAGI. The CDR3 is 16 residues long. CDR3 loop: CASSYQAGGPTDTQYF. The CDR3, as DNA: TGTGCCAGCAGTTACCAAGCGGGGGGGCCAACAGATACGCAGTATTTT.

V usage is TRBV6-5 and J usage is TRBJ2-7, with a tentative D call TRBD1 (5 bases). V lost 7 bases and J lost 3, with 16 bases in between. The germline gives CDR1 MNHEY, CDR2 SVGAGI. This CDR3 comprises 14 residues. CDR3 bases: TGTGCCAGCACCCCACGGCAGGGTAGCTACGAGCAGTACTTC. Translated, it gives CASTPRQGSYEQYF.

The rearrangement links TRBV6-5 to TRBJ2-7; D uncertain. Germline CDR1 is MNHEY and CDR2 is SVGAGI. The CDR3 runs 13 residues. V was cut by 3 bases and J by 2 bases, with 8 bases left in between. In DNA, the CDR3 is TGTGCCAGCAGTTATCGGAATACCTACGAGCAGTACTTC. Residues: CASSYRNTYEQYF.

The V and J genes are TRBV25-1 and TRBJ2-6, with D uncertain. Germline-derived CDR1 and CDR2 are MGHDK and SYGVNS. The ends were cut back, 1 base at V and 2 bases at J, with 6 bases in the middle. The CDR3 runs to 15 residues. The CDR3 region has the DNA TGTGCCAGCAGTGAATTAGGTACTGGGGCCAACGTCCTGACTTTC. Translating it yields CASSELGTGANVLTF.

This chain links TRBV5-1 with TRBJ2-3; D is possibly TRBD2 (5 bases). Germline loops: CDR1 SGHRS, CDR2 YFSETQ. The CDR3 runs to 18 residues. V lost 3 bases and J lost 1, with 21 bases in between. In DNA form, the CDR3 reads TGCGCCAGCAGCTCTGGGCCCTCCAGTGGGAGACGCACAGATACGCAGTATTTT. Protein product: CASSSGPSSGRRTDTQYF.

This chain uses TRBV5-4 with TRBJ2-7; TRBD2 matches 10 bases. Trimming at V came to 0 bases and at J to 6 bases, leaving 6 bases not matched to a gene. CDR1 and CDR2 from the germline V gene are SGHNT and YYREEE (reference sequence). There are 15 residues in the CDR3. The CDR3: CASSLVLAGAVEQYF. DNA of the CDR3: TGTGCCAGCAGCTTGGTCCTAGCGGGAGCGGTCGAGCAGTACTTC.

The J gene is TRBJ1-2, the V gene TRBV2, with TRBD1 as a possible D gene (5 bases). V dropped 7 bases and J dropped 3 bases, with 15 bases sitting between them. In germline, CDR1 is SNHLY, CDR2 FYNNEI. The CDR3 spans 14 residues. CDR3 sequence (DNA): TGTGCCAGCACCTGGGACGGTGGTGACTATGGCTACACCTTC. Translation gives CASTWDGGDYGYTF.

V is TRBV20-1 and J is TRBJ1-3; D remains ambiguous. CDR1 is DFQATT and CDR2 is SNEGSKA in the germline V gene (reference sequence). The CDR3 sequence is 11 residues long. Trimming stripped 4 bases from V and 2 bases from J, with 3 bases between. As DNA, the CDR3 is TGCAGTGCTACCACTGGAAACACCATATATTTT. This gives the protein CSATTGNTIYF.

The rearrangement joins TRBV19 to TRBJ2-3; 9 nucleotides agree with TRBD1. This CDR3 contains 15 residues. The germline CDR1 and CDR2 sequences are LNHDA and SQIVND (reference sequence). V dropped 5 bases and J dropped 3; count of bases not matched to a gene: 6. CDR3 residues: CASSRPGQGTDTQYF. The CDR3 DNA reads TGTGCCAGTAGTCGCCCGGGACAGGGAACAGATACGCAGTATTTT.

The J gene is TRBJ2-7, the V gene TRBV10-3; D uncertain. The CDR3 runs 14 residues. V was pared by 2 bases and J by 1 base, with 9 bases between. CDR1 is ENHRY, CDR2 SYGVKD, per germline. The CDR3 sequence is CAISEGTTSYEQYF. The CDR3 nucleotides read TGTGCCATCAGTGAGGGCACTACGTCCTACGAGCAGTACTTC.

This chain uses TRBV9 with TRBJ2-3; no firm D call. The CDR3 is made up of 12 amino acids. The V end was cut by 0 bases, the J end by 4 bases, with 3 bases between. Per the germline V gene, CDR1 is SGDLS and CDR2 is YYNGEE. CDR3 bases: TGTGCCAGCAGCGTAGGTTCAGATACGCAGTATTTT. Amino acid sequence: CASSVGSDTQYF.

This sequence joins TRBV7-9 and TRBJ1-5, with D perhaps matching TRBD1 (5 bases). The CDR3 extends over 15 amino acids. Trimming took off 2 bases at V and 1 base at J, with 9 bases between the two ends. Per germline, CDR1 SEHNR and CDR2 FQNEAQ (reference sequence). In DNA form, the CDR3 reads TGTGCCAGCAGCTTACAGGGAATGAGCAATCAGCCCCAGCATTTT. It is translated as CASSLQGMSNQPQHF.

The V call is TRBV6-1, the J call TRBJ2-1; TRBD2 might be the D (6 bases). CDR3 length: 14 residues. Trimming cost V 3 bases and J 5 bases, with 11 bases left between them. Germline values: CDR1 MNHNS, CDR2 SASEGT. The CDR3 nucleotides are TGTGCCAGCAGTGAGGCGGGGCCCAACAATGAGCAGTTCTTC. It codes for CASSEAGPNNEQFF.

The CDR3 region has the DNA TGTGCCAGCAGCTTGGTACAGGGGGTTAAACAGTTCTTC. This encodes CASSLVQGVKQFF. V and J are TRBV5-8 and TRBJ2-1; 8 nucleotides match TRBD1. The CDR3 has 13 amino acids. Germline CDR1 and CDR2: SGHTS and YDEGEE. Losses at the gene ends were 0 bases for V and 13 bases for J; bases not matched to a gene: 6.

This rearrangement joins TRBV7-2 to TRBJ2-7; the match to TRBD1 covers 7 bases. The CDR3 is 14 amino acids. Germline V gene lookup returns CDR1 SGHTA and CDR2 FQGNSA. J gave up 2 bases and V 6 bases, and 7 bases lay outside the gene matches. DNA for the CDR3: TGTGCCAGCAGACCGGGACAGCCCACCTACGAGCAGTACTTC. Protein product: CASRPGQPTYEQYF.

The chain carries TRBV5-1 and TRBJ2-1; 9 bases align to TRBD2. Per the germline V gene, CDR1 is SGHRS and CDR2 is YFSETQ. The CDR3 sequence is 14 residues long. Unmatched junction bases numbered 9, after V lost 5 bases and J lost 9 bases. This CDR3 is CASRVIAGDGEQFF. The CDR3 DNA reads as TGCGCCAGCAGGGTTATAGCGGGAGACGGTGAGCAGTTCTTC.

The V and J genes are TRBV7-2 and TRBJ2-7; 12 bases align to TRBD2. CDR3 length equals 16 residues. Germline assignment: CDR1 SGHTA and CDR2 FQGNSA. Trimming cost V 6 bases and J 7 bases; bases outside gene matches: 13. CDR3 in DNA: TGTGCCAGCAGTTGGACTAGCGGGACAGGGCTAGGAGAGCAGTACTTC. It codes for CASSWTSGTGLGEQYF.